The present T cell receptor (beta chain) was sequenced within a study of T cells in Graves' hyperthyroidism and ophthalmopathy. This clonotype was observed a handful of times. At one boundary the junction diverges from the germline segment, which might be a read error. This CDR3 has 13 residues. Germline lookup yields CDR1 LNHNV and CDR2 YYDKDF (reference sequence). What was amplified from RNA transcripts were TCR beta CDR3 regions. RT-PCR in the first round (using the HTBI primer set) targeted the TCR CDR3. TCRdb analysed the multiplex PCR reads with MiXCR anew, one entry per CDR3 protein. The repertoire consists of roughly 100,000 distinct CDR3 sequences, with around 50% occurring once and the leading ten covering approximately 24%.

This chain connects TRBV15 to TRBJ2-6; no firm D call. The TCR comes from a middle-aged man with Graves' hyperthyroidism. The specimen sequenced was blood. This CDR3 reads CATSRDAEQPEAF. The CDR3 nucleotides read TGTGCCACCAGCAGAGATGCGGAACAGCCTGAAGCTTTC.